This TCR beta chain was retrieved from a study of blood T cell repertoires in COVID-19. Overall study: Italy, Spain and the United States were the sources of the convalescent and acute COVID-19 samples.

The ends were cut back, 6 bases at V and 8 bases at J, with 16 bases in the middle. This CDR3 is built from 13 residues. Per the germline V gene, CDR1 is LGHNT and CDR2 is FRNRAP. Participants were placed into cohorts based on the clinical history they reported. Only in-frame clones appear in the TCRdb table, and some are missing; sequencing was by immunoSEQ multiplex PCR. This table has about 250,000 clones, over 80% appearing once. The chain joins TRBV12-5 to TRBJ1-1; weak D call: TRBD1 (6 bases). Sequenced input: PBMCs or T cells enriched from blood (not recorded which). The clonotype originates from a woman aged 30 to 39 with acute COVID-19. CDR3 residues: CASGPSRQEEAFF. CDR3 nucleotides: TGTGCTAGTGGACCCTCCCGACAGGAGGAAGCTTTCTTT.